This paragraph reports one TCR beta chain. In the authors' methods: Reference gene primer amplification in the assay estimated nucleated cell counts. Measured with immunoSEQ multiplex PCR; TCRdb has only the in-frame clones, and not every one. That table gives V, J and clone size, and the DNA gave D and trimming. There are under 50,000 clones in the sample; around 79% occur only once, and about 19% lies in the top ten. The CDR3 has 16 amino acids. Trimming removed 1 base from V and 3 bases from J; junction bases left unmatched: 5. CDR1 and CDR2 from the germline V gene are GTSNPN and SVGIG (reference sequence). These data belong to a study of blood T cell repertoires in COVID-19.

The source of this sequence is a human donor with active or convalescent COVID-19. The donor label of this sample is uncertain. Material for sequencing was peripheral blood. The chain carries TRBV30 and TRBJ1-6; 8 bases map to TRBD1. CDR3 region: CAWSGDRGLYNSPLHF. CDR3 sequence (DNA): TGTGCCTGGAGTGGCGACAGGGGACTCTATAATTCACCCCTCCACTTT.